Listed here are 26 T cell receptor beta chains from one sample, sequenced in a study of graft-versus-host responses after intestinal transplantation (dated by TCRdb to the early 2020s). The time point label on this specimen signifies: cells obtained before transplantation from donor or recipient. Library generation was performed with the immunoSEQ multiplex PCR assay. The table comes from immuneACCESS by way of TCRdb, which keeps in-frame sequences with V and J called. Part of the clones is missing from these tables; in studies checked, under half for an unresolved V gene and the rest for unknown reasons. Recorded for this sample are around 100,000 clones; about nine tenths of them occurred a single time. Of the sample, around 0.2% falls within the top ten clones. For these TCRs, the target antigens are not known. Sequencing was performed on unstimulated CD4+ T cells sorted from spleen or lymph node cells, taken before transplant. The origin of the receptors is a human donor who was the organ donor for an intestinal transplant.

The J gene is TRBJ2-1, the V gene TRBV5-4; TRBD2 might be the D (5 bases). The ends were cut back, 1 base at V and 1 base at J, with 12 bases in the middle. The CDR3 runs to 16 residues. CDR1 is SGHNT, CDR2 YYREEE, per germline (reference sequence). The CDR3 loop is CASSLNPGNSYNEQFF. The CDR3 nucleotides are TGTGCCAGCAGCTTGAATCCGGGAAATTCCTACAATGAGCAGTTCTTC.

The V and J genes are TRBV7-3 and TRBJ1-6; TRBD1 matches 7 bases. This CDR3 spans 17 amino acids. Germline-derived CDR1 and CDR2 are SGHTA and FQGTGA. Trimming removed 2 bases from V and 8 bases from J; junction bases left unmatched: 12. The CDR3 DNA reads TGTGCCAGCAGCTTATTGGGCTCGAGACAGGGATATTCACCCCTCCACTTT. Its protein is CASSLLGSRQGYSPLHF.

The sample holds one count of this clone. The chain couples TRBV4-2 to TRBJ2-7; no reliable D call. Germline lookup yields CDR1 LGHNA and CDR2 YNFKEQ. CDR3 length: 13 residues. V was shortened by 4 bases and J by 0 bases, with 7 bases between the two germline ends. CDR3 DNA: TGTGCCAGCAGCCCTGGCGGCTCCTACGAGCAGTACTTC. Translation: CASSPGGSYEQYF.

J is TRBJ1-3 and V is TRBV4-3; 9 positions agree with TRBD1. V lost 5 bases, J lost 3 bases, and 8 bases stayed unmatched. Germline V gene data show CDR1 as LGHNA and CDR2 as YSLEER. This CDR3 region has 16 residues. Here the CDR3 DNA reads TGCGCCAGCAGCGTCTGGGGACAGGGCGTTGGAAACACCATATATTTT. This gives the protein CASSVWGQGVGNTIYF.

The rearrangement uses TRBV5-1 and TRBJ2-1, with TRBD2 matching 12 bases. Per the germline V gene, CDR1 is SGHRS and CDR2 is YFSETQ. CDR3 length: 15 amino acids. V was clipped by 7 bases and J by 3 bases; unmatched bases: 5. Here the CDR3 DNA reads TGCGCCAGCCGGCTAGCGGGGGGGAACTACAATGAGCAGTTCTTC. Its protein product is CASRLAGGNYNEQFF.

The genes are TRBV27 and TRBJ1-1; a possible D gene is TRBD1 (5 bases). CDR1 is MNHEY and CDR2 is SMNVEV in the germline V gene (reference sequence). V lost 5 bases and J lost 8, with 18 bases in between. The CDR3 totals 14 residues. The CDR3 sequence is CASSRTGGSEEAFF. CDR3 DNA: TGTGCCAGCAGTCGAACGGGGGGGTCAGAGGAAGCTTTCTTT.

The chain links TRBV6-1 to TRBJ1-6, with no clear D. Trimming took 5 bases from V and 4 from J, leaving 9 bases between them. The CDR3 length is 14 residues. From germline, CDR1 is MNHNS and CDR2 SASEGT. CDR3 nucleotide sequence: TGTGCCAGCAGTTTGGGCCTATATAATTCACCCCTCCACTTT. It specifies CASSLGLYNSPLHF.

This chain uses TRBV6-1 with TRBJ1-5; no definite D call. Trimming took 2 bases from V and 12 from J, leaving 17 bases between them. CDR3 size: 14 residues. Germline V gene lookup returns CDR1 MNHNS and CDR2 SASEGT. Written as DNA, the CDR3 is TGTGCCAGCAGTGAATCGTTCGCGTATGAGTTCCAGCATTTT. Residues: CASSESFAYEFQHF.

The chain recombines TRBV5-1 with TRBJ1-1, with TRBD1 matching over 7 bases. CDR1 SGHRS and CDR2 YFSETQ come from the germline V gene. V lost 2 bases to trimming and J lost 1 base; unmatched junction nucleotides: 17. CDR3 length equals 19 residues. In nucleotides, the CDR3 is TGCGCCAGCAGCTTCCGGGACGCGCGGCTACAGGGGTCGAACACTGAAGCTTTCTTT. Its protein product is CASSFRDARLQGSNTEAFF.

In its sample, this clone was seen once. The rearrangement uses TRBV7-9 and TRBJ2-1; D possibly corresponds to TRBD2 (5 bases). The V end lost 5 bases, the J end lost 1 base, and 12 bases lay between the germline ends. The germline gives CDR1 SEHNR, CDR2 FQNEAQ (reference sequence). The length of the CDR3 is 15 residues. CDR3 DNA: TGTGCCAGCAGCCTCCGGGGAAGGTCCTACAATGAGCAGTTCTTC. Its translation: CASSLRGRSYNEQFF.

The J gene is TRBJ1-6, the V gene TRBV27, with D unclear. Trimming cost V 5 bases and J 5 bases, with 7 bases left between them. Germline loops: CDR1 MNHEY, CDR2 SMNVEV (reference sequence). This CDR3 spans 13 amino acids. DNA of the CDR3: TGTGCCAGCAGTGAAAACAATAATTCACCCCTCCACTTT. This gives the protein CASSENNNSPLHF.

This chain connects TRBV28 to TRBJ1-6, with a possible D match to TRBD1 (6 bases). The germline gives CDR1 MDHEN, CDR2 SYDVKM. V lost 1 base to trimming and J lost 17 bases, with 15 bases between them. The CDR3 runs 13 residues. The CDR3 protein is CASSLFMVQGFHF. The CDR3, as DNA: TGTGCCAGCAGTTTATTTATGGTCCAGGGGTTCCACTTT.

J is TRBJ1-1 and V is TRBV6-4, with D hard to call. Germline assignment: CDR1 MRHNA and CDR2 SNTAGT. V dropped 2 bases and J dropped 1 base, with 8 bases sitting between them. The CDR3 has 14 amino acids. The CDR3 protein is CASSDAERNTEAFF. Here the CDR3 DNA reads TGTGCCAGCAGTGACGCAGAACGGAACACTGAAGCTTTCTTT.

The V and J genes are TRBV7-2 and TRBJ2-5; 9 bases map to TRBD2. Trimming removed 4 bases from V and 4 bases from J; junction bases left unmatched: 4. Germline V gene sequence: CDR1 SGHTA, CDR2 FQGNSA. The CDR3 runs to 14 residues. This chain's CDR3 is CASSSGTSRETQYF. The CDR3 coding sequence is TGTGCCAGCAGCTCCGGGACTAGCAGAGAGACCCAGTACTTC.

The chain carries TRBV6-5 and TRBJ2-7, with unresolved D. This CDR3 region has 14 residues. Per the germline V gene, CDR1 is MNHEY and CDR2 is SVGAGI. The V and J ends lost 1 base and 7 bases respectively, with 14 bases between them. The CDR3 loop reads CASSYWAVSSEQYF. The CDR3 DNA follows: TGTGCCAGCAGTTACTGGGCAGTATCTTCGGAGCAGTACTTC.

The rearrangement uses TRBV19 and TRBJ2-2; 8 nucleotides match TRBD1. CDR1 is LNHDA and CDR2 is SQIVND in the germline V gene (reference sequence). V was clipped by 5 bases and J by 4 bases; unmatched bases: 9. The CDR3 consists of 16 residues. This CDR3 reads CASSPDRALITGELFF. The DNA of the CDR3 is TGTGCCAGTAGTCCGGACAGGGCCCTTATCACCGGGGAGCTGTTTTTT. Combining the CDR3 with reference TRBV19 and TRBJ2-2 gives the whole variable domain DGGITQSPKYLFRKEGQNVTLSCEQNLNHDAMYWYRQDPGQGLRLIYYSQIVNDFQKGDIAEGYSVSREKKESFPLTVTSAQKNPTAFYLCASSPDRALITGELFFGEGSRLTVL.

V usage is TRBV7-3 and J usage is TRBJ2-2, with a possible D match to TRBD2 (5 bases). Trimming stripped 2 bases from V and 4 bases from J, with 14 bases between. The germline V gene has CDR1 SGHTA and CDR2 FQGTGA. This CDR3 has 16 residues. CDR3 in DNA: TGTGCCAGCAGCTTAGTAGGCCCCCGGGGCACCGGGGAGCTGTTTTTT. Protein sequence: CASSLVGPRGTGELFF.

The chain recombines TRBV18 with TRBJ1-2; 10 bases are shared with TRBD1. Germline CDR1 is KGHSH and CDR2 is LQKENI. The CDR3 has 14 amino acids. V lost 1 base and J lost 7; bases outside the gene matches: 3. The CDR3 sequence is CASSPLDRGPGYTF. Here the CDR3 DNA reads TGTGCCAGCTCACCACTAGACAGGGGGCCTGGCTACACCTTC.

The chain is built from TRBV4-3 and TRBJ2-2; 12 positions agree with TRBD2. The V and J ends lost 4 bases and 9 bases, in that order; junction bases with no gene match: 9. The CDR3 has 16 amino acids. Germline V CDR1 and CDR2: LGHNA, YSLEER. The CDR3 DNA is TGCGCCAGCAGCCGCCGGACTAGCGGGGATAGGAGGGAGCTGTTTTTT. The encoded protein is CASSRRTSGDRRELFF.

The rearrangement uses TRBV5-4 and TRBJ1-6; D gene ambiguous. Germline V gives CDR1 SGHNT, CDR2 YYREEE (reference sequence). V lost 2 bases to trimming and J lost 0 bases, with 6 bases between them. CDR3 length: 15 residues. The CDR3 reads CASSLPSSYNSPLHF. The CDR3 coding sequence is TGTGCCAGCAGCTTACCGAGCTCCTATAATTCACCCCTCCACTTT.

V is TRBV11-2 and J is TRBJ2-1; D call uncertain. CDR3 length: 12 residues. V was pared by 1 base and J by 9 bases, with 7 bases between. The germline V gene encodes CDR1 SGHAT and CDR2 FQNNGV. CDR3 sequence reads: CASSLGAGEQFF. Here the CDR3 DNA reads TGTGCCAGCAGCTTAGGAGCCGGTGAGCAGTTCTTC.

The CDR3 loop reads CASSRQTGANYGYTF. CDR3 in DNA: TGCGCCAGCAGCAGGCAGACAGGGGCTAACTATGGCTACACCTTC. V gene TRBV5-1 combines with J gene TRBJ1-2; 8 nucleotides agree with TRBD1. CDR1 is SGHRS and CDR2 is YFSETQ in the germline V gene. V lost 4 bases, J lost 0 bases, and 5 bases stayed unmatched. The CDR3 contains 15 residues.

The V call is TRBV30, the J call TRBJ2-2; 8 nucleotides align to TRBD2. The CDR3 length is 17 residues. The V gene's germline CDR1 is GTSNPN and CDR2 SVGIG (reference sequence). With 4 bases clipped from V and 2 bases from J, the junction kept 12 bases outside the gene matches. The chain's CDR3 is CAWTRGVLAVNTGELFF. Written as DNA, the CDR3 is TGTGCCTGGACTAGAGGAGTACTAGCGGTAAACACCGGGGAGCTGTTTTTT.

The chain employs TRBV5-8 and TRBJ2-1, with D possibly matching TRBD2 (5 bases). V was shortened by 4 bases and J by 0 bases, with 11 bases between the two germline ends. Per germline, CDR1 SGHTS and CDR2 YDEGEE. The CDR3 covers 15 residues. The CDR3 DNA reads as TGTGCCAGCAGCCGGGGTCTGAGCTCCTACAATGAGCAGTTCTTC. Its protein product is CASSRGLSSYNEQFF. Looking up the rest from reference TRBV5-8 and TRBJ2-1 gives the full variable domain: EAGVTQSPTHLIKTRGQQATLRCSPISGHTSVYWYQQALGLGLQFLLWYDEGEERNRGNFPPRFSGRQFPNYSSELNVNALELEDSALYLCASSRGLSSYNEQFFGPGTRLTVL.

J is TRBJ1-4 and V is TRBV7-9; D is ambiguous. V was cut by 5 bases and J by 7 bases, with 8 bases left in between. Germline V CDR1 and CDR2: SEHNR, FQNEAQ (reference sequence). This CDR3 spans 12 amino acids. The CDR3 DNA sequence: TGTGCCAGCAGCCTGCAGGCTGAAAAACTGTTTTTT. This sequence encodes CASSLQAEKLFF.

The chain employs TRBV5-1 and TRBJ1-1, with 8 bases aligning to TRBD1. V dropped 4 bases and J dropped 1; count of bases not matched to a gene: 12. The CDR3 consists of 17 residues. Germline lookup yields CDR1 SGHRS and CDR2 YFSETQ. CDR3 amino acids: CASSRLQGAGANTEAFF. In DNA, the CDR3 is TGCGCCAGCAGCCGACTCCAGGGGGCTGGTGCGAACACTGAAGCTTTCTTT.